The 10 T cell receptor beta chains reported below all come from one sample, sequenced in a study of cytomegalovirus exposure and HLA in healthy donors. Amplification used 60 Vbeta primers and 13 Jbeta primers. Repertoires were generated with immunoSEQ multiplex PCR, while TCRdb's copy carries only in-frame clones and drops some. The sample has approximately 120,000 clones, about 85% seen once. Sequencing was done on a sample of PBMCs. The receptors originated from a woman between 25 and 40 years old in good health and CMV-seropositive.

The chain is built from TRBV10-2 and TRBJ2-3; 9 bases align to TRBD2. The CDR3 has 15 amino acids. The germline V gene has CDR1 WSHSY and CDR2 SAAADI. V lost 5 bases and J lost 1; bases outside the gene matches: 4. CDR3 sequence reads: CASSKLAGGTDTQYF. The CDR3 nucleotides read TGCGCCAGCAGTAAACTAGCGGGTGGCACAGATACGCAGTATTTT.

The J gene is TRBJ1-1, the V gene TRBV6-1; no clear D gene. Germline V gene sequence: CDR1 MNHNS, CDR2 SASEGT. The CDR3 consists of 13 residues. The germline V and J ends were trimmed by 5 bases and 3 bases, with 10 bases remaining between them. Here the CDR3 reads CASSSDGDTEAFF. The CDR3 coding sequence is TGTGCCAGCAGTTCAGACGGGGACACTGAAGCTTTCTTT.

About this clone itself: A read error may account for a junction end that differs from germline. The chain links TRBV30 to TRBJ2-1; D is undetermined. The CDR3 has 11 residues. Germline V gene lookup returns CDR1 GTSNPN and CDR2 SVGIG (reference sequence). The CDR3 nucleotides read TGTGCCTGGAGTAGCACCCGAGTGTTGATCTTC. This codes for CAWSSTRVLIF.

The rearrangement uses TRBV29-1 and TRBJ2-3; the D is unclear. CDR1 and CDR2 (germline): SQVTM, ANQGSEA. Trimming left V 8 bases short and J 3 bases short, with 9 bases between. The CDR3 consists of 11 residues. CDR3 nucleotides: TGCAGCACCGACACAACAGATACGCAGTATTTT. It translates to CSTDTTDTQYF.

This clone was counted a few times. The CDR3 sequence is CASSYKGQGASGYTF. CDR3 nucleotide sequence: TGTGCCAGCAGTTACAAGGGACAGGGGGCTTCCGGCTACACCTTC. The chain employs TRBV6-5 and TRBJ1-2, with 12 bases aligning to TRBD1. Trimming at V came to 2 bases and at J to 8 bases, leaving 6 bases not matched to a gene. There are 15 residues in the CDR3. The germline V gene encodes CDR1 MNHEY and CDR2 SVGAGI.

V and J are TRBV28 and TRBJ2-7, with a weak D call TRBD2 (6 bases). Germline CDR1 MDHEN, CDR2 SYDVKM. V was shortened by 3 bases and J by 0 bases, with 12 bases between the two germline ends. This CDR3 contains 15 residues. CDR3 amino acids: CASSFSLAVSYEQYF. In DNA form, the CDR3 reads TGTGCCAGCAGTTTCTCATTAGCGGTCTCCTACGAGCAGTACTTC.

Points on this clone: The same CDR3 arises from other DNA sequences in this sample as well. The chain recombines TRBV5-6 with TRBJ2-7, with 9 bases lining up with TRBD1. Germline CDR1 and CDR2: SGHDT and YYEEEE. This CDR3 is built from 14 residues. V dropped 3 bases and J dropped 2; count of bases not matched to a gene: 3. The CDR3 protein is CASSSGTGTYEQYF. DNA for the CDR3: TGTGCCAGCAGCTCTGGGACAGGGACCTACGAGCAGTACTTC.

The chain carries TRBV5-1 and TRBJ2-5; 8 nucleotides line up with TRBD2. Germline trimming cut 0 bases from V and 1 base from J; bases unmatched to any gene: 2. The germline V gene encodes CDR1 SGHRS and CDR2 YFSETQ. This CDR3 is built from 15 residues. The CDR3, as DNA: TGCGCCAGCAGCTTGGGGACTAGCAGCCAAGAGACCCAGTACTTC. Amino acid sequence: CASSLGTSSQETQYF.

The rearrangement uses TRBV10-3 and TRBJ2-7; unclear D gene. The germline V gene encodes CDR1 ENHRY and CDR2 SYGVKD. The CDR3 consists of 13 residues. Trimming shortened V by 4 bases and J by 5 bases, and 12 bases separated the two germline ends. CDR3 region: CAISARPGDEQYF. CDR3 sequence (DNA): TGTGCCATCAGTGCAAGGCCCGGAGACGAGCAGTACTTC.

This chain links TRBV30 with TRBJ2-2, with 8 bases aligning to TRBD2. Trimming took 6 bases from V and 7 from J; bases not matched to a gene: 4. Germline CDR1 and CDR2: GTSNPN and SVGIG (reference sequence). The CDR3 contains 12 residues. The CDR3 is CACPTSVGELFF. The DNA of the CDR3 is TGTGCCTGCCCGACTAGCGTCGGGGAGCTGTTTTTT. Combining the CDR3 with reference TRBV30 and TRBJ2-2 gives the whole variable domain SQTIHQWPATLVQPVGSPLSLECTVEGTSNPNLYWYRQAAGRGLQLLFYSVGIGQISSEVPQNLSASRPQDRQFILSSKKLLLSDSGFYLCACPTSVGELFFGEGSRLTVL.